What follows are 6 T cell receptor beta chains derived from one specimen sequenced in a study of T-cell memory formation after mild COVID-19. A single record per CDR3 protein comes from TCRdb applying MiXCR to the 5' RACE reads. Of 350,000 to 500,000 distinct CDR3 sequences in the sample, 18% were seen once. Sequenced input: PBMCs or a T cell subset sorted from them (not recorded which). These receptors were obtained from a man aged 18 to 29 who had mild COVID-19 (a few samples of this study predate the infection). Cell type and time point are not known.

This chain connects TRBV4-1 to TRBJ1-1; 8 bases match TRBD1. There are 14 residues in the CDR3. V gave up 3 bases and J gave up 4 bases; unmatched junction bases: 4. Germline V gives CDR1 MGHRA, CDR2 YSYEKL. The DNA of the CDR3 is TGCGCCAGCAGCCATCGACAGGGGCTCACTGAAGCTTTCTTT. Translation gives CASSHRQGLTEAFF.

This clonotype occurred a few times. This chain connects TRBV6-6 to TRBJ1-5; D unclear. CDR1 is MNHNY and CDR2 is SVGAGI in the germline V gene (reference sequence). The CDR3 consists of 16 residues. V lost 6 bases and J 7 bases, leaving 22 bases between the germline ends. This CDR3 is CASSSWGAGIGQPQHF. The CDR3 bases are TGTGCCAGCAGCTCATGGGGTGCCGGGATAGGGCAGCCCCAGCATTTT.

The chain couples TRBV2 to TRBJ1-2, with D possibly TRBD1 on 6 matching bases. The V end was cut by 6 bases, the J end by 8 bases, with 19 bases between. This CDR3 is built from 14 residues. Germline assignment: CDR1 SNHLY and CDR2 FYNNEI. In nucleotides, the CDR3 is TGTGCCAGCAGGTCTTACCCACAGGGACGGGGCTACACCTTC. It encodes CASRSYPQGRGYTF.

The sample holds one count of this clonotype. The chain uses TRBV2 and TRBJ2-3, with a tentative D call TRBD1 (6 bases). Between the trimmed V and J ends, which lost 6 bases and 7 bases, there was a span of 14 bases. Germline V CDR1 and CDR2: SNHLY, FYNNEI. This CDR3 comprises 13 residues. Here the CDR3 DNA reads TGTGCCAGCAGCCCAGGGGTTGGCTATACGCAGTATTTT. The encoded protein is CASSPGVGYTQYF.

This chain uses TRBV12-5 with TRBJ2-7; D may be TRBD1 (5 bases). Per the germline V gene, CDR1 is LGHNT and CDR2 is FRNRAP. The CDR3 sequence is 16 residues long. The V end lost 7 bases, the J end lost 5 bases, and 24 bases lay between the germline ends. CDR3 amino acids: CASASSRPPRVDEQYV. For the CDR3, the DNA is TGTGCTAGTGCCTCATCCCGCCCCCCCAGGGTCGACGAGCAGTACGTC.

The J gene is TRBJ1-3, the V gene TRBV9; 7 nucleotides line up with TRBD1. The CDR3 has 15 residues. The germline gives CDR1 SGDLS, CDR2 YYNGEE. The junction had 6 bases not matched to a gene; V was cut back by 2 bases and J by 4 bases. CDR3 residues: CASSVAQGVGNTIYF. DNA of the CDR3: TGTGCCAGCAGCGTCGCCCAGGGGGTAGGAAACACCATATATTTT.